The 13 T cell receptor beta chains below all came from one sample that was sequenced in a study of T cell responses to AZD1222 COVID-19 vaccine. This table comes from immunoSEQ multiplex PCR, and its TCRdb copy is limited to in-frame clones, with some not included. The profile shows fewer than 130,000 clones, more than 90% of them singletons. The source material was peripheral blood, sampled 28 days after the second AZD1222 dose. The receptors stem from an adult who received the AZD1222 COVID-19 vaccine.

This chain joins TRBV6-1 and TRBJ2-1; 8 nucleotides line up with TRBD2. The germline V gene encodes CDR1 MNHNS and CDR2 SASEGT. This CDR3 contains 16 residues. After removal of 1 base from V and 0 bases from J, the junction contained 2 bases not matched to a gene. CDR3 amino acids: CASSEVAGSSYNEQFF. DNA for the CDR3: TGTGCCAGCAGTGAAGTAGCGGGGAGCTCCTACAATGAGCAGTTCTTC.

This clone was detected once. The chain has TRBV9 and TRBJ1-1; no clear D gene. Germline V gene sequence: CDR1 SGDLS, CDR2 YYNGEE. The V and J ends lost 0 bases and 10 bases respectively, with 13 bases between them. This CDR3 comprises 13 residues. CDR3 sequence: CASSVAVGRAAFF. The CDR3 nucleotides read TGTGCCAGCAGCGTAGCTGTAGGGCGGGCAGCTTTCTTT.

CDR3 nucleotides: TGTGCCAGCAGTCAAAGCCCAGTACAGCGGGGGGGCCGGGATCAAGAGACCCAGTACTTC. It is translated as CASSQSPVQRGGRDQETQYF. The rearrangement links TRBV14 to TRBJ2-5; 10 positions match TRBD2. The CDR3 is 20 residues long. The V gene's germline CDR1 is SGHDN and CDR2 FVKESK. Germline trimming cut 6 bases from V and 2 bases from J; bases unmatched to any gene: 21.

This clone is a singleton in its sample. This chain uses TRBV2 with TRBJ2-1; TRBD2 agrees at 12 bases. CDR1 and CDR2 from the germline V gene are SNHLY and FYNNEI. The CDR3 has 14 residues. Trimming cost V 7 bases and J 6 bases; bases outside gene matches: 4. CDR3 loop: CASTGGLAGNEQFF. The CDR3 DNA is TGTGCCAGCACCGGGGGACTAGCGGGCAATGAGCAGTTCTTC.

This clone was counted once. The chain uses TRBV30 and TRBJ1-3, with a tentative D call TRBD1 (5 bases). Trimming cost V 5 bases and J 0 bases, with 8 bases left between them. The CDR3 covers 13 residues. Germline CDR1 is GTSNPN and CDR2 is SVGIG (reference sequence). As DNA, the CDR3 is TGTGCCTGGGACAGTGCCTCTGGAAACACCATATATTTT. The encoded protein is CAWDSASGNTIYF.

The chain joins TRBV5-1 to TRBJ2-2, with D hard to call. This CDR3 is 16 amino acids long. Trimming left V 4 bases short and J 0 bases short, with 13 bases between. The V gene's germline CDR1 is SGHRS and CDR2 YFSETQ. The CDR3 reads CASSLNSVTNTGELFF. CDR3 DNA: TGCGCCAGCAGCCTCAACAGTGTTACGAACACCGGGGAGCTGTTTTTT.

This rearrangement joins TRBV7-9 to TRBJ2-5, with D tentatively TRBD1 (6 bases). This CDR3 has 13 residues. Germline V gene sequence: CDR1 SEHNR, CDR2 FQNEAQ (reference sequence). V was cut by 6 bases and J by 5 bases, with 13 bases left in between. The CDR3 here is CASRLGQWETQYF. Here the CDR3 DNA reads TGTGCCAGCAGATTGGGACAATGGGAGACCCAGTACTTC.

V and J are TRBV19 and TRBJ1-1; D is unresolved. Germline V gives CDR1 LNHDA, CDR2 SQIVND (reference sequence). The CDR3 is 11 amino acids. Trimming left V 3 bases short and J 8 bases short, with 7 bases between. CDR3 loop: CASSIGNEAFF. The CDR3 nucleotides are TGTGCCAGTAGTATTGGTAACGAAGCTTTCTTT.

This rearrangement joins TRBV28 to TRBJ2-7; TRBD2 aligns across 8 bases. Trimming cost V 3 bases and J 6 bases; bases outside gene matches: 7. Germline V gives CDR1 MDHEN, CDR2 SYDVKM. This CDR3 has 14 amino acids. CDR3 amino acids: CASSFRGLAPEQYF. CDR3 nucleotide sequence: TGTGCCAGCAGTTTCCGAGGACTAGCCCCCGAGCAGTACTTC. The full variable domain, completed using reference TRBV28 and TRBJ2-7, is DVKVTQSSRYLVKRTGEKVFLECVQDMDHENMFWYRQDPGLGLRLIYFSYDVKMKEKGDIPEGYSVSREKKERFSLILESASTNQTSMYLCASSFRGLAPEQYFGPGTRLTVT.

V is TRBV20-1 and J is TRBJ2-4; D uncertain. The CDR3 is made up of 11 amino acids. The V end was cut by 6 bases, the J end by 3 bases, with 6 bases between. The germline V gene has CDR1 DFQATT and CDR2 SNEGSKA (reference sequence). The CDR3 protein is CSAQNKNIQYF. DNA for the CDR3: TGCAGTGCCCAGAACAAAAACATTCAGTACTTC.

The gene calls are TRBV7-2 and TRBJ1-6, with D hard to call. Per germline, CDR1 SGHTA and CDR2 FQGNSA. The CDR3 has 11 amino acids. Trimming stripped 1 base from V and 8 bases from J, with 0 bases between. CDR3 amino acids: CASSLDSPLHF. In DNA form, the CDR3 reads TGTGCCAGCAGCTTAGATTCACCCCTCCACTTT.

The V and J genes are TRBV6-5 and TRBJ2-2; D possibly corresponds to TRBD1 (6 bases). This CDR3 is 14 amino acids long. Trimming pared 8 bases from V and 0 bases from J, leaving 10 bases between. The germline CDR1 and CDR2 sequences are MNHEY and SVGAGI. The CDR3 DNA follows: TGTGCCAGCCACAGGGTCGCGAACACCGGGGAGCTGTTTTTT. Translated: CASHRVANTGELFF.

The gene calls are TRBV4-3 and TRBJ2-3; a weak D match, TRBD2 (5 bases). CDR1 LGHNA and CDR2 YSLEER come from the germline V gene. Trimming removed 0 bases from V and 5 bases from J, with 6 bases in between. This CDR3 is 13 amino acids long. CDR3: CASSQEAGDTQYF. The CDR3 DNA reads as TGCGCCAGCAGCCAAGAGGCGGGAGATACGCAGTATTTT.